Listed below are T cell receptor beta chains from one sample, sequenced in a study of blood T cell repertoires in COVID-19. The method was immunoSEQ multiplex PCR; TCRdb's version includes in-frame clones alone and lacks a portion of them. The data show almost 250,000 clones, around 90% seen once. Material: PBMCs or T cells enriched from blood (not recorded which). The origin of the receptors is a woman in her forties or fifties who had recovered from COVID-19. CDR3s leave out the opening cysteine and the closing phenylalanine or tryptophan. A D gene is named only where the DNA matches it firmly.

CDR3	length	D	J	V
AWTGFGEKLF	10	.	TRBJ1-4	TRBV30
ATSDQGTNTGELF	13	.	TRBJ2-2	TRBV24-1
ASSLAGGNYGYT	12	TRBD1	TRBJ1-2	TRBV5-1
AISESGNGPEAF	12	.	TRBJ1-1	TRBV10-3
ASSLNSPYEQY	11	.	TRBJ2-7	TRBV12-3/TRBV12-4
ASSSISPLTSGSTDTQY	17	TRBD2	TRBJ2-3	TRBV28
ASSLLTGVVTEAF	13	TRBD1	TRBJ1-1	TRBV5-8
ASSFLLAGLDEQF	13	TRBD2	TRBJ2-1	TRBV28
ASSPTSLAKNIQY	13	.	TRBJ2-4	TRBV7-9
ASKKGTTWGAEAF	13	.	TRBJ1-1	TRBV2
ASSLAPQYEQY	11	.	TRBJ2-7	TRBV5-1
ASSPEDFTENIQY	13	.	TRBJ2-4	TRBV9
ASRIGGVTDTQY	12	.	TRBJ2-3	TRBV6-5
ASSLSRSYNEQF	12	.	TRBJ2-1	TRBV7-3
ASRWGGWNTEAF	12	.	TRBJ1-1	TRBV27
ASRWTGDTGELF	12	.	TRBJ2-2	TRBV13
ASSQTRQGSDEQY	13	TRBD1	TRBJ2-7	TRBV16
ASNRGNQPQH	10	TRBD1	TRBJ1-5	TRBV2
ASSYPNKPPYEQY	13	.	TRBJ2-7	TRBV6-2/TRBV6-3
ASSPQTGRYYSPLH	14	TRBD1	TRBJ1-6	TRBV28
ASSPVHPGGFNEQF	14	.	TRBJ2-1	TRBV5-1
ASSLGGFSYEQY	12	.	TRBJ2-7	TRBV7-9
ASSPDGANEKLF	12	.	TRBJ1-4	TRBV11-1
ASSEARESQPQH	12	.	TRBJ1-5	TRBV2
ASSRGQATKLF	11	TRBD1	TRBJ1-4	TRBV7-6
ASSDRLAGQETQY	13	TRBD2	TRBJ2-5	TRBV2
ASSTYGRGNNEKLF	14	.	TRBJ1-4	TRBV19
ASSFSGAQETQY	12	TRBD2	TRBJ2-5	TRBV6-5
ASSEWAGGEKLF	12	.	TRBJ1-4	TRBV2
ASSLDWQGWQPQH	13	.	TRBJ1-5	TRBV7-8
ASSRQGPGQLMSPLH	15	TRBD1	TRBJ1-6	TRBV4-1
ASSWGTGLEAF	11	.	TRBJ1-1	TRBV28
ASSDIGAYEQY	11	.	TRBJ2-7	TRBV6-1
ASSPSGGIYEQY	12	TRBD1	TRBJ2-7	TRBV28
ASRQLLAGGYEQY	13	TRBD2	TRBJ2-7	TRBV5-1
AWSVLAGYEQY	11	.	TRBJ2-7	TRBV30
ASSLQAEIAKNIQY	14	.	TRBJ2-4	TRBV28